This TCR beta chain appears in the sequencing data of a study of a mutant IDH1 vaccine in newly diagnosed glioma. As regards this clone: Its target is not known.

Assay used: immunoSEQ multiplex PCR; TCRdb lists only in-frame clones, some missing. Of approximately 50,000 clones listed, 83% were seen once; the top ten hold approximately 3.2%. Noted time point: week 47, end of study. Vaccine doses each comprised 300 ug of mutant IDH1 20-mer peptide, with topical imiquimod. V lost 6 bases and J lost 6; bases outside the gene matches: 4. Germline V gene sequence: CDR1 SNHLY, CDR2 FYNNEI. The CDR3 length is 14 residues. The J gene is TRBJ2-3, the V gene TRBV2, with TRBD2 identical over 12 bases. This receptor was identified in a woman between 45 and 60 years old with glioma. The starting material was PBMCs, obtained from a glioma patient whose treatment included an IDH1 peptide vaccine. CDR3 protein: CASRKGTSGDTQYF. DNA of the CDR3: TGTGCCAGCAGAAAGGGGACTAGCGGGGATACGCAGTATTTT.